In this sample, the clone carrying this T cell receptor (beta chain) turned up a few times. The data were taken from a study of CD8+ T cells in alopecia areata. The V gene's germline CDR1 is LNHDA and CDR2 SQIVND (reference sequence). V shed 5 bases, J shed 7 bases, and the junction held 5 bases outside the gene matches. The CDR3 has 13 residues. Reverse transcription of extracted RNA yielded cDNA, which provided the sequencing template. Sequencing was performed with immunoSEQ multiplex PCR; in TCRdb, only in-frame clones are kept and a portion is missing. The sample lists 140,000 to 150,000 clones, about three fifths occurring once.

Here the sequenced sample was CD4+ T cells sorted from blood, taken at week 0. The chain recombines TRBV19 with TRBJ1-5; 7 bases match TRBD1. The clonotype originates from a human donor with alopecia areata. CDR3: CASSPLTGQPQHF. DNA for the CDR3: TGTGCCAGTAGTCCCCTGACAGGGCAGCCCCAGCATTTT.